What follows is one TCR beta chain and its context. This clonotype was counted many times. This receptor's antigen is unknown. Base quality data are lacking; no much larger clone is found one base away. The data are from a study of T cell repertoires in cytomegalovirus infection (dated by TCRdb to about 2019). For the study in its entirety: The HLA type of each donor mattered for the analysis, because public TCR beta signatures pointed to carriage of CMV infection along with the matching HLA type. The full study reports these points: The ex vivo response was dominated by HLA-C-restricted CMV-specific TCR beta clonotypes, which also provided the single most frequent clonotype in two of eight donors. In both this cohort and an independent cohort of several hundred donors, the cumulative frequency of public TCR beta family members distinguished carriers of CMV infection plus the relevant HLA type.

Based on the germline V gene, the CDR1 and CDR2 sequences are SGHTA and FQGNSA. The CDR3 starts with the cysteine, ends with the phenylalanine, and has 15 residues. The only DNA kept is the CDR3, 45 bases in frame from the first base. V lost 5 bases and J lost 3 bases; the stretch between them is 14 bases long. TCRdb shows the sequencer as Illumina HiSeq 1500. TCRdb reworked the public reads: Q25 trimming with fastp, MiXCR clone assembly, productive beta chains retained. Each entry merges the rows of one CDR3 protein and shows their most common DNA and genes. The sample includes 630,000 or so distinct CDR3 sequences, with 20% to 25% observed a single time. Clones ranked in the top ten supply roughly 8% of the sample.

The clonotype comes from a human donor in good health (CMV status not recorded). Some clones in this sample may be carry-over from other donors' samples. This sequence uses TRBV7-2 and TRBJ1-5; a confident D gene designation cannot be given. Material for sequencing was CD8+ T cells from PBMCs. At the DNA level, the sequence is TGTGCCAGCAGCCCGAGGCCCGGACTCAATCAGCCCCAGCATTTT. Its protein reads: CASSPRPGLNQPQHF.